These T cell receptor beta chains were read from a single sample in a study of blood T cell repertoires in COVID-19. Profiling relied on immunoSEQ multiplex PCR, and the TCRdb table lists in-frame clones only, not all of them. Altogether just over 300,000 clones are present, roughly 86% being singletons, with the ten largest covering approximately 2%. Sequencing used peripheral blood. These receptors came from a woman aged 30 to 39 with COVID-19, enrolled during active disease. Each CDR3 is given with its conserved first and last residue. Each record gives: clone size, D gene, J gene, V gene, CDR3 DNA, CDR3 protein. D genes are given only for firm matches. The listing skips clone size in some rows; elsewhere it reads once, few, many or a size class.

abundance: few; d_gene: -; j_gene: TRBJ2-3; v_gene: TRBV11-1; CDR3nt: TGTGCCAGCAGCTTAGGTTCCGCAGATACGCAGTATTTT; CDR3aa: CASSLGSADTQYF
abundance: -; d_gene: -; j_gene: TRBJ1-4; v_gene: TRBV7-9; CDR3nt: TGTGCCAGCAGCTTAGGACAGTTAACTAATGAAAAACTGTTTTTT; CDR3aa: CASSLGQLTNEKLFF
abundance: -; d_gene: TRBD2; j_gene: TRBJ2-1; v_gene: TRBV14; CDR3nt: TGTGCCAGCAGCCGCTTTGCGGGGGGGCCTAATGAGCAGTTCTTC; CDR3aa: CASSRFAGGPNEQFF
abundance: -; d_gene: -; j_gene: TRBJ1-1; v_gene: TRBV5-1; CDR3nt: TGCGCCAGCAGCTTGGCCCCCAGGGATAAAGCTTTCTTT; CDR3aa: CASSLAPRDKAFF
abundance: -; d_gene: TRBD1; j_gene: TRBJ1-1; v_gene: TRBV30; CDR3nt: TGTGCCTGGAGTCAGGGGGGAACTGAAGCTTTCTTT; CDR3aa: CAWSQGGTEAFF
abundance: -; d_gene: TRBD2; j_gene: TRBJ2-5; v_gene: TRBV6-5; CDR3nt: TGTGCCAGCAGTCCACTAGCGGGGGCCAAAGAGACCCAGTACTTC; CDR3aa: CASSPLAGAKETQYF
abundance: few; d_gene: -; j_gene: TRBJ1-1; v_gene: TRBV4-1; CDR3nt: TGCGCCAGCAGCCAAGATACTGGACTCGGGGGAGCTTTCTTT; CDR3aa: CASSQDTGLGGAFF
abundance: -; d_gene: -; j_gene: TRBJ1-2; v_gene: TRBV28; CDR3nt: TGTGCCAGCAGCCCCGTCGGGGTTGGCTACACCTTC; CDR3aa: CASSPVGVGYTF
abundance: -; d_gene: TRBD1; j_gene: TRBJ1-4; v_gene: TRBV28; CDR3nt: TGTGCCAGCAGACCAGGGGGTAATGAAAAACTGTTTTTT; CDR3aa: CASRPGGNEKLFF
abundance: -; d_gene: -; j_gene: TRBJ1-6; v_gene: TRBV18; CDR3nt: TGTGCCAGCTCACCCGACAGGCTCCTTGGTTCACCCCTCCACTTT; CDR3aa: CASSPDRLLGSPLHF
abundance: -; d_gene: -; j_gene: TRBJ1-6; v_gene: TRBV28; CDR3nt: TGTGCCAGCACCCAGGGATTTCAGGCACCCCTCCACTTT; CDR3aa: CASTQGFQAPLHF
abundance: -; d_gene: TRBD2; j_gene: TRBJ2-5; v_gene: TRBV24-1; CDR3nt: TGTGCCACCAGTGATTCGAGCGGGGCGGAGACCCAGTACTTC; CDR3aa: CATSDSSGAETQYF
abundance: -; d_gene: -; j_gene: TRBJ2-2; v_gene: TRBV11-3; CDR3nt: TGTGCCAGCAGCTATAGCGGGAACACCGGGGAGCTGTTTTTT; CDR3aa: CASSYSGNTGELFF
abundance: -; d_gene: -; j_gene: TRBJ2-7; v_gene: TRBV6-6; CDR3nt: TGTGCCAGCAGTTACCGAGGAACATCCTACGAGCAGTACTTC; CDR3aa: CASSYRGTSYEQYF
abundance: -; d_gene: -; j_gene: TRBJ2-5; v_gene: TRBV7-9; CDR3nt: TGTGCCAGCAGCTTAGAGCGAGAGACCCAGTACTTC; CDR3aa: CASSLERETQYF
abundance: -; d_gene: -; j_gene: TRBJ2-4; v_gene: TRBV12-3/TRBV12-4; CDR3nt: TGTGCCAGCAGTTTCAGGAACATTCAGTACTTC; CDR3aa: CASSFRNIQYF
abundance: few; d_gene: -; j_gene: TRBJ1-5; v_gene: TRBV6-1; CDR3nt: TGTGCCAGCAGTGATCTGTTTACAGGGCTAGGGCAGCCCCAGCATTTT; CDR3aa: CASSDLFTGLGQPQHF
abundance: -; d_gene: -; j_gene: TRBJ1-2; v_gene: TRBV10-3; CDR3nt: TGTGCCATCAGACCGACAATGTCGAACTATGGCTACACCTTC; CDR3aa: CAIRPTMSNYGYTF
abundance: -; d_gene: -; j_gene: TRBJ1-1; v_gene: TRBV28; CDR3nt: TGTGCCAGCAGTCCCGCCCCTGGCAGGGCAAACACTGAAGCTTTCTTT; CDR3aa: CASSPAPGRANTEAFF
abundance: -; d_gene: -; j_gene: TRBJ2-5; v_gene: TRBV6-2/TRBV6-3; CDR3nt: TGTGCCAGCAGTTACTCGAGTCGAGAGACCCAGTACTTC; CDR3aa: CASSYSSRETQYF
abundance: -; d_gene: TRBD1; j_gene: TRBJ2-1; v_gene: TRBV5-1; CDR3nt: TGCGCCAGCAGGCTTGAGGACAGGTACTACAATGAGCAGTTCTTC; CDR3aa: CASRLEDRYYNEQFF
abundance: -; d_gene: -; j_gene: TRBJ1-4; v_gene: TRBV2; CDR3nt: TGTGCCAGCAGTGAGGGGGCGAGGGGTGAAAAACTGTTTTTT; CDR3aa: CASSEGARGEKLFF
abundance: -; d_gene: -; j_gene: TRBJ1-1; v_gene: TRBV7-9; CDR3nt: TGTGCCAGCAGCGCTGGACAGCAGAACACTGAAGCTTTCTTT; CDR3aa: CASSAGQQNTEAFF
abundance: -; d_gene: -; j_gene: TRBJ1-1; v_gene: TRBV28; CDR3nt: TGTGCCAGCAAATGGAGGGGCGGCTACACTGAAGCTTTCTTT; CDR3aa: CASKWRGGYTEAFF
abundance: -; d_gene: -; j_gene: TRBJ1-1; v_gene: TRBV2; CDR3nt: TGTGCCAGCAGTGAACGGTGGCAGGGTGAAGCTTTCTTT; CDR3aa: CASSERWQGEAFF
abundance: -; d_gene: -; j_gene: TRBJ1-2; v_gene: TRBV5-6; CDR3nt: TGTGCCAGCAGCTTGGAACAGCGGGGCTATGGCTACACCTTC; CDR3aa: CASSLEQRGYGYTF